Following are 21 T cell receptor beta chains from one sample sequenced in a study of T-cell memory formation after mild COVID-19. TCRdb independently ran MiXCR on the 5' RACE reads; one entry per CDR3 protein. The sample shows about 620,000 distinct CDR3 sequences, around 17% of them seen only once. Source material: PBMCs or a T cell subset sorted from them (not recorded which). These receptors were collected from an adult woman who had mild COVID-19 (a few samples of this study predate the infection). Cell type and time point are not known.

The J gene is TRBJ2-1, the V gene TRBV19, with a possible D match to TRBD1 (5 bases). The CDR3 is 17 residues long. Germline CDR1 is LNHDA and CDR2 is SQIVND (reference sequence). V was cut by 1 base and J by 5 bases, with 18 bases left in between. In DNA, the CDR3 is TGTGCCAGTAGTATAGTGGGCAGGGCCTCCCCTAACAATGAGCAGTTCTTC. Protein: CASSIVGRASPNNEQFF.

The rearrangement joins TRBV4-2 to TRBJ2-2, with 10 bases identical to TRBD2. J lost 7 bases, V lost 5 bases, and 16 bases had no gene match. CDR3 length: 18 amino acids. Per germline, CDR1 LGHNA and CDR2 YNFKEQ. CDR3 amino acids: CASSDVGAGGPVVGELFF. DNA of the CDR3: TGTGCCAGCAGCGATGTGGGAGCGGGGGGGCCGGTGGTCGGGGAGCTGTTTTTT.

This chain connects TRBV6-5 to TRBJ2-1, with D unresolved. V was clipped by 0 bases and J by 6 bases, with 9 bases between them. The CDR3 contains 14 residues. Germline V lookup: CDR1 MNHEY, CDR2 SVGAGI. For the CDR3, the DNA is TGTGCCAGCAGTTACTCCCTTTTACGCAATGAGCAGTTCTTC. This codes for CASSYSLLRNEQFF.

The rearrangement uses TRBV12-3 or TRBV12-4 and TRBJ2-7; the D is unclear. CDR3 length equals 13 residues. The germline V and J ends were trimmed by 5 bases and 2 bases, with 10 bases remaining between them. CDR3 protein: CASSGVGTYEQYF. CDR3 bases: TGTGCCAGCAGTGGCGTCGGAACCTACGAGCAGTACTTC.

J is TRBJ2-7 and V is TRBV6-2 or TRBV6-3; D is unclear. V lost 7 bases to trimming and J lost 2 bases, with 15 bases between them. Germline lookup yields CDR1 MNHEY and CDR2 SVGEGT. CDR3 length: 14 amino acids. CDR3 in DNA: TGTGCCAGCATGAGGACGACGGCCACCTACGAGCAGTACTTC. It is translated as CASMRTTATYEQYF.

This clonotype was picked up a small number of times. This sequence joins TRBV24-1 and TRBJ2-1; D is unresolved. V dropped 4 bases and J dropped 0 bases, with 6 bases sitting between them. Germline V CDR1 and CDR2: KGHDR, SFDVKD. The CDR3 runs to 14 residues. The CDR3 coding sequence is TGTGCCACCAGTGACCGGAGCTCCTACAATGAGCAGTTCTTC. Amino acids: CATSDRSSYNEQFF.

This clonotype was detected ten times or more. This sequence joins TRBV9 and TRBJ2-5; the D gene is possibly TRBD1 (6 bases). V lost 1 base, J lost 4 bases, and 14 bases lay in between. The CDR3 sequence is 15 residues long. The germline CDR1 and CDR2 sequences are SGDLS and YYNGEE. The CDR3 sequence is CASSVQGRWSETQYF. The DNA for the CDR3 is TGTGCCAGCAGCGTACAGGGGCGTTGGTCAGAGACCCAGTACTTC.

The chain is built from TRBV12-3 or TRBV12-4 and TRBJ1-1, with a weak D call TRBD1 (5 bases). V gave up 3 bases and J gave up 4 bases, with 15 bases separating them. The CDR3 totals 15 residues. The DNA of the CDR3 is TGTGCCAGCAGTTTGGTCGGGGGTCGGGGCACTGAAGCTTTCTTT. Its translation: CASSLVGGRGTEAFF.

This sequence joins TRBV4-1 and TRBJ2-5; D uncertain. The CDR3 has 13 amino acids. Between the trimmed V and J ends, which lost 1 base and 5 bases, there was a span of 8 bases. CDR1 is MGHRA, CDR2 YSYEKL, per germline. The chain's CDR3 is CASSQAPLETQYF. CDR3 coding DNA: TGCGCCAGCAGCCAAGCGCCGTTGGAGACCCAGTACTTC.

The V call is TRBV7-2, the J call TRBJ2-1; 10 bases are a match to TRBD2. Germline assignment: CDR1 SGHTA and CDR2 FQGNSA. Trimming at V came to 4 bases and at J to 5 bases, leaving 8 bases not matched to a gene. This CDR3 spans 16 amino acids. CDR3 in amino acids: CASSYPSGRPNNEQFF. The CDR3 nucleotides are TGTGCCAGCAGCTATCCTAGCGGGAGACCTAACAATGAGCAGTTCTTC.

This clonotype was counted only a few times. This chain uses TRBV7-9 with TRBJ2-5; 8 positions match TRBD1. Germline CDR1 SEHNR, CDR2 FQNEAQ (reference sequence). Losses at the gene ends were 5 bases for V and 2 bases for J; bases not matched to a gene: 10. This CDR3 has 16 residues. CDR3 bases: TGTGCCAGCAGCCAGCTTGGGACAGGATTACAAGAGACCCAGTACTTC. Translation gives CASSQLGTGLQETQYF.

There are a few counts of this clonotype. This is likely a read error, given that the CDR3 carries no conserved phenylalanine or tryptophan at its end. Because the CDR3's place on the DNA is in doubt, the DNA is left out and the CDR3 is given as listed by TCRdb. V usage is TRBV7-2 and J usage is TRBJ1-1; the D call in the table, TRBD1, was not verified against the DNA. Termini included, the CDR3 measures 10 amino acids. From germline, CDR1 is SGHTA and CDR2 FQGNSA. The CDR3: CASSSHWDRV.

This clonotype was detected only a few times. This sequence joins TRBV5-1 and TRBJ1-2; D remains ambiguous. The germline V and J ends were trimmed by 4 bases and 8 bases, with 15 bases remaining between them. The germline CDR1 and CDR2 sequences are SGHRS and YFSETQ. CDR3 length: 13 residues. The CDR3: CASSALGQEGYTF. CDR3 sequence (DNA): TGCGCCAGCAGCGCCCTAGGGCAGGAGGGCTACACCTTC.

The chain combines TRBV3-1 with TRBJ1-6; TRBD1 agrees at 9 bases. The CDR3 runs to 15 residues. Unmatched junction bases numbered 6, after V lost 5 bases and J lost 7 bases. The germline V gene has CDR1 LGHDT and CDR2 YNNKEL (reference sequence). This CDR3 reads CASSYRGRGNSPLHF. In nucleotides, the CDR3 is TGTGCCAGCAGCTACAGGGGGCGCGGGAATTCACCCCTCCACTTT.

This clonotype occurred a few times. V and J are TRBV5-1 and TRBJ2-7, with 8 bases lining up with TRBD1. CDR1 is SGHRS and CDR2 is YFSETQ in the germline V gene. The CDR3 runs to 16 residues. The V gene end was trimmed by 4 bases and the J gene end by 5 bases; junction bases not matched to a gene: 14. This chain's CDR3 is CASSLPRGQVGHEQYF. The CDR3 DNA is TGCGCCAGCAGCCTTCCCCGGGGACAGGTCGGCCACGAGCAGTACTTC.

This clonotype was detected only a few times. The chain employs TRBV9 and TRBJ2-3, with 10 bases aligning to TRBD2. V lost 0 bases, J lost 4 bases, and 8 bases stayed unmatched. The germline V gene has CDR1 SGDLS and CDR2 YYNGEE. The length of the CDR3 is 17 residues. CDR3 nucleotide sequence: TGTGCCAGCAGCGTAGCTCCCGCTAGCGGGAGCTCAGATACGCAGTATTTT. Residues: CASSVAPASGSSDTQYF.

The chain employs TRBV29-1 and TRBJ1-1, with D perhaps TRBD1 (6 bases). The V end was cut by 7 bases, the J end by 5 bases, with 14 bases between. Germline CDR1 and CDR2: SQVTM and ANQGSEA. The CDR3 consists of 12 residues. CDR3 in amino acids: CSGSDSRTEAFF. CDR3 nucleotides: TGCAGCGGGTCGGACAGTCGGACTGAAGCTTTCTTT.

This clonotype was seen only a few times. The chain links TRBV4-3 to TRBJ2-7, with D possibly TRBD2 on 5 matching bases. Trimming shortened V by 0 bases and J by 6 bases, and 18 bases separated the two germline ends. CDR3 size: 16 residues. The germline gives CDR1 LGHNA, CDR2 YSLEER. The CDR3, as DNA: TGCGCCAGCAGCCAAGACTTGGGAGAATCAGTCCGCGAGCAGTACTTC. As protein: CASSQDLGESVREQYF.

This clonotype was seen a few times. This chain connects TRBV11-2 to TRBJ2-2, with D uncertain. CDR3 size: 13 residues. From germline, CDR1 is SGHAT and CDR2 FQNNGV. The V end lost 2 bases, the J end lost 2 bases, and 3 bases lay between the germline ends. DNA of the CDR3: TGTGCCAGCAGCTTAATAAACACCGGGGAGCTGTTTTTT. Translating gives CASSLINTGELFF. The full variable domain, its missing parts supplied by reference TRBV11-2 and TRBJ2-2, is EAGVAQSPRYKIIEKRQSVAFWCNPISGHATLYWYQQILGQGPKLLIQFQNNGVVDDSQLPKDRFSAERLKGVDSTLKIQPAKLEDSAVYLCASSLINTGELFFGEGSRLTVL.

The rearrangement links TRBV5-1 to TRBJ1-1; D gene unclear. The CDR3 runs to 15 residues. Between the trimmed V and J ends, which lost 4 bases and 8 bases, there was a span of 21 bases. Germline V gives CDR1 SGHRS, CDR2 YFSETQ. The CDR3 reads CASSRLSYSTEEAFF. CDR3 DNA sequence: TGCGCCAGCAGCCGCCTCTCCTACTCGACGGAAGAAGCTTTCTTT.

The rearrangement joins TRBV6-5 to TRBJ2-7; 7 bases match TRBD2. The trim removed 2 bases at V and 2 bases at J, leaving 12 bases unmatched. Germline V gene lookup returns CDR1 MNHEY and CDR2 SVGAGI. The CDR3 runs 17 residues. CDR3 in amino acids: CASSYKYSGLGAYEQYF. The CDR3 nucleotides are TGTGCCAGCAGTTACAAATATAGCGGACTAGGGGCCTACGAGCAGTACTTC.